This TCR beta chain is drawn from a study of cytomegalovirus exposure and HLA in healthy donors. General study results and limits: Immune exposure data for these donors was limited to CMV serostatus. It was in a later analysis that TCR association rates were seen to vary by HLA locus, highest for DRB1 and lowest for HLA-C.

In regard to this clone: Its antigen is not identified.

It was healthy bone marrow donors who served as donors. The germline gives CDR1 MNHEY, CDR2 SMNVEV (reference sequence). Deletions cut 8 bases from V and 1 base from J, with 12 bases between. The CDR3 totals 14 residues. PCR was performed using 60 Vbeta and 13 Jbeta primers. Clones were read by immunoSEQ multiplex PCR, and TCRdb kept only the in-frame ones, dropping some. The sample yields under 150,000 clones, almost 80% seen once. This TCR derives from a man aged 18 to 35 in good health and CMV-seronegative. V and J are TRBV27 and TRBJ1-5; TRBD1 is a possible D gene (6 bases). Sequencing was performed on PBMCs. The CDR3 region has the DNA TGTGCCAGCCGGCAGCAGGGGAGCAATCAGCCCCAGCATTTT. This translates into CASRQQGSNQPQHF.